The 15 T cell receptor beta chains reported below all come from one sample, sequenced in a study of T cell changes during pregnancy in multiple sclerosis. The data were produced by immunoSEQ multiplex PCR, yet TCRdb's version contains in-frame clones alone and is incomplete. The sample gives 85,000 to 130,000 clones, about 90% of which show up once; over 1.5% is in the top ten. The starting material was peripheral blood, obtained before pregnancy. The receptor set was obtained from a female donor with multiple sclerosis, enrolled in a pregnancy study.

This clone was counted between two and nine times. The J gene is TRBJ2-1, the V gene TRBV14, with D tentatively TRBD2 (6 bases). Germline V CDR1 and CDR2: SGHDN, FVKESK. V dropped 1 base and J dropped 8 bases, with 15 bases sitting between them. The CDR3 is 15 residues long. The CDR3 sequence is CASSQVGGARHEQFF. CDR3 sequence (DNA): TGTGCCAGCAGCCAAGTAGGCGGGGCCCGGCATGAGCAGTTCTTC. Full variable domain (missing parts from reference TRBV14 and TRBJ2-1): EAGVTQFPSHSVIEKGQTVTLRCDPISGHDNLYWYRRVMGKEIKFLLHFVKESKQDESGMPNNRFLAERTGGTYSTLKVQPAELEDSGVYFCASSQVGGARHEQFFGPGTRLTVL.

J is TRBJ2-7 and V is TRBV7-6; 7 bases map to TRBD2. The junction had 5 bases not matched to a gene; V was cut back by 0 bases and J by 3 bases. This CDR3 has 15 amino acids. Germline-derived CDR1 and CDR2 are SGHVS and FNYEAQ. The CDR3, as DNA: TGTGCCAGCAGCTTAGCGCGAAAGCGGGGCTACGAGCAGTACTTC. This encodes CASSLARKRGYEQYF.

The genes are TRBV14 and TRBJ1-6; 7 bases align to TRBD1. There are 18 residues in the CDR3. Germline V gives CDR1 SGHDN, CDR2 FVKESK. V lost 5 bases to trimming and J lost 0 bases; unmatched junction nucleotides: 10. The CDR3 DNA is TGTGCCAGCAGCTCCAAGACAGGGCCGAGCTCCTATAATTCACCCCTCCACTTT. It codes for CASSSKTGPSSYNSPLHF. Full variable domain (outside the CDR3, taken from reference TRBV14 and TRBJ1-6): EAGVTQFPSHSVIEKGQTVTLRCDPISGHDNLYWYRRVMGKEIKFLLHFVKESKQDESGMPNNRFLAERTGGTYSTLKVQPAELEDSGVYFCASSSKTGPSSYNSPLHFGNGTRLTVT.

The gene calls are TRBV18 and TRBJ2-3, with D unclear. Germline assignment: CDR1 KGHSH and CDR2 LQKENI. V was shortened by 3 bases and J by 4 bases, with 2 bases between the two germline ends. The CDR3 runs to 11 residues. CDR3 loop: CASSPSDTQYF. CDR3 DNA: TGTGCCAGCTCACCCTCAGATACGCAGTATTTT.

The chain joins TRBV2 to TRBJ2-5; D not certain. CDR1 is SNHLY, CDR2 FYNNEI, per germline. This CDR3 spans 14 amino acids. V was trimmed by 1 base and J by 4 bases, leaving 10 bases between them. The CDR3 DNA reads as TGTGCCAGCAGTGAAGTGGCAGTCACAGAGACCCAGTACTTC. Translating it yields CASSEVAVTETQYF. Supplemented by reference TRBV2 and TRBJ2-5, the full variable domain reads EPEVTQTPSHQVTQMGQEVILRCVPISNHLYFYWYRQILGQKVEFLVSFYNNEISEKSEIFDDQFSVERPDGSNFTLKIRSTKLEDSAMYFCASSEVAVTETQYFGPGTRLLVL.

The chain has TRBV19 and TRBJ2-3; D might be TRBD1 (5 bases). The CDR3 is 13 residues long. Germline V gene data show CDR1 as LNHDA and CDR2 as SQIVND (reference sequence). V lost 7 bases and J 2 bases, leaving 10 bases between the germline ends. The CDR3 DNA sequence: TGTGCCAGTAACAGGTTCCCCACAGATACGCAGTATTTT. It specifies CASNRFPTDTQYF.

This clone has just one count. V is TRBV30 and J is TRBJ2-1; 8 positions agree with TRBD1. Germline V gene lookup returns CDR1 GTSNPN and CDR2 SVGIG (reference sequence). The CDR3 runs 13 residues. After removal of 3 bases from V and 5 bases from J, the junction contained 3 bases not matched to a gene. The CDR3 sequence is CAWRGDRHNEQFF. For the CDR3, the DNA is TGTGCCTGGAGGGGGGACAGGCACAATGAGCAGTTCTTC.

The chain employs TRBV11-1 and TRBJ2-7; D gene uncertain. Trimming shortened V by 1 base and J by 5 bases, and 12 bases separated the two germline ends. CDR3 length: 14 residues. Looked up from germline, CDR1 is SGHAT and CDR2 is FQDESV (reference sequence). CDR3 bases: TGTGCCAGCAGCTTAGAAGTACAGTTCGACGAGCAGTACTTC. Protein: CASSLEVQFDEQYF.

V gene TRBV14 combines with J gene TRBJ2-4; perhaps TRBD1 as D (6 bases). V lost 4 bases, J lost 0 bases, and 16 bases lay in between. The germline CDR1 and CDR2 sequences are SGHDN and FVKESK. The CDR3 extends over 17 amino acids. CDR3 region: CASSPGQRILAKNIQYF. The CDR3 DNA follows: TGTGCCAGCAGCCCGGGACAAAGGATACTAGCCAAAAACATTCAGTACTTC.

This clone was seen only a few times. The same CDR3 arises from other DNA sequences in this sample as well. The genes are TRBV6-5 and TRBJ1-2; 7 bases are shared with TRBD1. The V segment lost 0 bases and the J segment 4 bases; nucleotides outside the gene matches: 2. The CDR3 contains 14 residues. CDR1 and CDR2 from the germline V gene are MNHEY and SVGAGI. The CDR3 region has the DNA TGTGCCAGCAGTTACTCTGAGGGGGCCTATGGCTACACCTTC. Its translation: CASSYSEGAYGYTF.

This chain connects TRBV30 to TRBJ2-1, with D possibly being TRBD1 (5 bases). The length of the CDR3 is 16 residues. Germline CDR1 is GTSNPN and CDR2 is SVGIG (reference sequence). Trimming shortened V by 2 bases and J by 0 bases, and 14 bases separated the two germline ends. The CDR3 DNA reads as TGTGCCTGGAGTTTGTGGGGCAGGAGCTCCTACAATGAGCAGTTCTTC. Translation: CAWSLWGRSSYNEQFF. Full variable domain (remainder filled in from reference TRBV30 and TRBJ2-1): SQTIHQWPATLVQPVGSPLSLECTVEGTSNPNLYWYRQAAGRGLQLLFYSVGIGQISSEVPQNLSASRPQDRQFILSSKKLLLSDSGFYLCAWSLWGRSSYNEQFFGPGTRLTVL.

This clone was detected only a few times. The chain uses TRBV7-9 and TRBJ1-1, with a tentative D call TRBD1 (6 bases). The CDR3 loop spans 13 amino acids. Germline lookup yields CDR1 SEHNR and CDR2 FQNEAQ (reference sequence). The V and J ends lost 0 bases and 8 bases respectively, with 10 bases between them. CDR3 loop: CASSLAPGGEAFF. For the CDR3, the DNA is TGTGCCAGCAGCTTAGCGCCTGGGGGCGAAGCTTTCTTT.

V gene TRBV28 combines with J gene TRBJ1-2; TRBD1 might be the D (6 bases). The germline gives CDR1 MDHEN, CDR2 SYDVKM. Trimming removed 8 bases at V and 3 bases at J, with 16 bases between. The CDR3 is 14 residues long. As DNA, the CDR3 is TGTGCCAGCGCCCATGAAACAGGGTACTATGGCTACACCTTC. Translating it yields CASAHETGYYGYTF.

The chain has TRBV9 and TRBJ1-6, with D maybe TRBD1 (5 bases). Germline V gives CDR1 SGDLS, CDR2 YYNGEE. Trimming took 0 bases from V and 8 from J, leaving 15 bases between them. This CDR3 region has 16 residues. CDR3 in amino acids: CASSVGQGRQDSPLHF. CDR3 sequence (DNA): TGTGCCAGCAGCGTAGGTCAGGGAAGGCAGGATTCACCCCTCCACTTT.

The chain joins TRBV18 to TRBJ1-1; D gene uncertain. Between the trimmed V and J ends, which lost 1 base and 4 bases, there was a span of 19 bases. Germline V gene data show CDR1 as KGHSH and CDR2 as LQKENI. This CDR3 spans 17 amino acids. The CDR3 DNA sequence: TGTGCCAGCTCACCACGAGCCGGGTTAAGTATCGGCACTGAAGCTTTCTTT. Protein sequence: CASSPRAGLSIGTEAFF. Using reference TRBV18 and TRBJ1-1 for the parts outside the CDR3, the full variable domain is NAGVMQNPRHLVRRRGQEARLRCSPMKGHSHVYWYRQLPEEGLKFMVYLQKENIIDESGMPKERFSAEFPKEGPSILRIQQVVRGDSAAYFCASSPRAGLSIGTEAFFGQGTRLTVV.